This entry is about one TCR beta chain. This sample stems from a study of blood T cells in healthy people across ages. Germline loops: CDR1 SNHLY, CDR2 FYNNEI. CDR3 length: 14 amino acids. V gave up 3 bases and J gave up 4 bases; unmatched junction bases: 4. Alongside a J-beta primer mix, a sample-barcoded 5' primer served in a second PCR lasting about 7 to 11 cycles. TCRdb reprocessed the 5' RACE reads with MiXCR, giving one entry per CDR3 protein. This table has about 1.4 million distinct CDR3 sequences, approximately 59% appearing once. The sequence was obtained from a man aged 18-30 years in good health. The sample consisted of blood. The chain is built from TRBV2 and TRBJ1-2; TRBD1 agrees at 8 bases. CDR3 DNA sequence: TGTGCCAGCAGTGAGACAGGGGAGACCTATGGCTACACCTTC. Translation: CASSETGETYGYTF.